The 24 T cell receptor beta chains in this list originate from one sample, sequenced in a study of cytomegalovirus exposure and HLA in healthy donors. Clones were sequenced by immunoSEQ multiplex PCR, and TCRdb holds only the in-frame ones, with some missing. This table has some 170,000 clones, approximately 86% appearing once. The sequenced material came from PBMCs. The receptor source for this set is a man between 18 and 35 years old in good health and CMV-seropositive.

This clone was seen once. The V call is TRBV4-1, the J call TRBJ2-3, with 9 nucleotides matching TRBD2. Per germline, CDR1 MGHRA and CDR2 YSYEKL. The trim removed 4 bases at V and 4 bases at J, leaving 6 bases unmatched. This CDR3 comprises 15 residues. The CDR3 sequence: CASSLGLARPDTQYF. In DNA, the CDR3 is TGCGCCAGCAGCCTTGGACTAGCGCGTCCAGATACGCAGTATTTT.

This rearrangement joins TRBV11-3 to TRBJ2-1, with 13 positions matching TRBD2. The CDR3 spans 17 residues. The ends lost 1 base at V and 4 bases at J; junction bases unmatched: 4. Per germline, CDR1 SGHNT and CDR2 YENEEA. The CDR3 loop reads CASSLGVTSGGYNEQFF. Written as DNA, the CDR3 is TGTGCCAGCAGCTTAGGAGTGACTAGCGGGGGGTACAATGAGCAGTTCTTC.

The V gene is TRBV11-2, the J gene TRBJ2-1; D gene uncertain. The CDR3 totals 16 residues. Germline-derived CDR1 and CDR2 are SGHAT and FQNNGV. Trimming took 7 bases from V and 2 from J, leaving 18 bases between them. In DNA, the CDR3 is TGTGCCAGCACCACCCTGGGCAGTCGTGCCTACAATGAGCAGTTCTTC. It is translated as CASTTLGSRAYNEQFF.

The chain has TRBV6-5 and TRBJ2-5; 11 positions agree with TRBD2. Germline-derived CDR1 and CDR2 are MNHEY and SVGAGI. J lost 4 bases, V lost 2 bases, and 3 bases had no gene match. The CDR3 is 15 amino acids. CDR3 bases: TGTGCCAGCAGTTACCTAGCGGGAGGTCTAGAGACCCAGTACTTC. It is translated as CASSYLAGGLETQYF.

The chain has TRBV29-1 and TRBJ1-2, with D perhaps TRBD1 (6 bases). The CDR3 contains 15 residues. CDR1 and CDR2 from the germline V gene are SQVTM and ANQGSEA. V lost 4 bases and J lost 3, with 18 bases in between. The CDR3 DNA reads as TGCAGCGTTGCTGGCAGGGGTTCTGTTGACTATGGCTACACCTTC. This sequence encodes CSVAGRGSVDYGYTF. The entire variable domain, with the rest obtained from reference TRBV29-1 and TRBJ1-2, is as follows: SAVISQKPSRDICQRGTSLTIQCQVDSQVTMMFWYRQQPGQSLTLIATANQGSEATYESGFVIDKFPISRPNLTFSTLTVSNMSPEDSSIYLCSVAGRGSVDYGYTFGSGTRLTVV.

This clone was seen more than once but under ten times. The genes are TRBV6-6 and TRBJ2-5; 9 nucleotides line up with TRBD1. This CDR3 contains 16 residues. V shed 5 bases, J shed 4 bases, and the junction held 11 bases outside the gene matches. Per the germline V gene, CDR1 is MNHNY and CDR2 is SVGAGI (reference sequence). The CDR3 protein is CASSPWTGAMLETQYF. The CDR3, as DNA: TGTGCCAGCAGTCCCTGGACAGGGGCCATGTTAGAGACCCAGTACTTC.

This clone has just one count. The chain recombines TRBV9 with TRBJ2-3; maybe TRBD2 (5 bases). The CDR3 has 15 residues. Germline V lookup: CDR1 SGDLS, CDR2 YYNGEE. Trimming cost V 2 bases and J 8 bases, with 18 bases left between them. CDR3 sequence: CASSVGFEGEGTQYF. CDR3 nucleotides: TGTGCCAGCAGCGTTGGGTTCGAGGGTGAGGGTACGCAGTATTTT.

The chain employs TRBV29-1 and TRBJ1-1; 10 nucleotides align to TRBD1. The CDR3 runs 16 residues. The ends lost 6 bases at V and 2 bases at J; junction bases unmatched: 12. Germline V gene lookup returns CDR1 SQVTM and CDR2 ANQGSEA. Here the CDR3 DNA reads TGCAGCGTGACACTGACAGGGGGCGGCGTAAACACTGAAGCTTTCTTT. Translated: CSVTLTGGGVNTEAFF.

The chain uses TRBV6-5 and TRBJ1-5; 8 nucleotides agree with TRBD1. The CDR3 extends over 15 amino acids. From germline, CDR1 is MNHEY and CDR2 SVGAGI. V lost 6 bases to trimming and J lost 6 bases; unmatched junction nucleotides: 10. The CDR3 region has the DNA TGTGCCAGCAGCGAGACAGGGGTGGGGGGTCAGCCCCAGCATTTT. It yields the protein CASSETGVGGQPQHF.

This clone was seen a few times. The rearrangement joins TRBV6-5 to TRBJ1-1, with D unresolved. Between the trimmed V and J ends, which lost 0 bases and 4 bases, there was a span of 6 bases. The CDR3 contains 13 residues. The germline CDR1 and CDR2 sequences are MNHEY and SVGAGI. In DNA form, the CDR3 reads TGTGCCAGCAGTTACTCGACTACCACTGAAGCTTTCTTT. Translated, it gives CASSYSTTTEAFF.

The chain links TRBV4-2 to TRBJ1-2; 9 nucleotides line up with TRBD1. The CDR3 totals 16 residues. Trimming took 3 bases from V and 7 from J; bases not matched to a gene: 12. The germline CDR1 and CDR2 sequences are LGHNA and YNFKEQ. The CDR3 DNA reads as TGTGCCAGCAGCCACGAGAGTTTTCAGACAGGGGGTGGCTACACCTTC. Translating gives CASSHESFQTGGGYTF.

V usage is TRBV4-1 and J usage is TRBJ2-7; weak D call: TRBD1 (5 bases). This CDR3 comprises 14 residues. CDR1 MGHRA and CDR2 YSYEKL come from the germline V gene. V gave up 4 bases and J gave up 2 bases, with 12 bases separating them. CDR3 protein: CASSPQGFPYEQYF. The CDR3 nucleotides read TGCGCCAGCAGCCCGCAGGGTTTTCCCTACGAGCAGTACTTC.

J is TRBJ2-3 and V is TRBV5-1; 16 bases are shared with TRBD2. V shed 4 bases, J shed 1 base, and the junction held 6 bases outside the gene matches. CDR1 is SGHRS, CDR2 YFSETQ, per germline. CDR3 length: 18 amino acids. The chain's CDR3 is CASSLTGTSGRGTDTQYF. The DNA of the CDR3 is TGCGCCAGCAGCCTAACCGGGACTAGCGGGAGGGGCACAGATACGCAGTATTTT.

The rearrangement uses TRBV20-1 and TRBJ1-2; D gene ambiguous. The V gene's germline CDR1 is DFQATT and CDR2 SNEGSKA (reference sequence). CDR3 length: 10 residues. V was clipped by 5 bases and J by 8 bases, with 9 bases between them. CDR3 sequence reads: CSALSEGYTF. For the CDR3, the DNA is TGCAGTGCTCTCTCGGAGGGCTACACCTTC.

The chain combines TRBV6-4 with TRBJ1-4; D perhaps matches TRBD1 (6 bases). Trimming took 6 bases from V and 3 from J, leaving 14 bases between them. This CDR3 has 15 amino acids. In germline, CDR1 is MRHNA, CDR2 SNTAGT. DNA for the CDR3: TGTGCCAGCAGGCCCCGGGGGGCGGCTAATGAAAAACTGTTTTTT. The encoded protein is CASRPRGAANEKLFF.

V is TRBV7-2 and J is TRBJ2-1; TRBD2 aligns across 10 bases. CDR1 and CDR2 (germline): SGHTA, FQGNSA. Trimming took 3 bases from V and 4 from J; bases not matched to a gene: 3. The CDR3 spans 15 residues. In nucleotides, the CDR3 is TGTGCCAGCAGCTTTCTAGCGGGGGTGTACAATGAGCAGTTCTTC. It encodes CASSFLAGVYNEQFF. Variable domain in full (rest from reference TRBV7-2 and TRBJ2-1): GAGVSQSPSNKVTEKGKDVELRCDPISGHTALYWYRQSLGQGLEFLIYFQGNSAPDKSGLPSDRFSAERTGGSVSTLTIQRTQQEDSAVYLCASSFLAGVYNEQFFGPGTRLTVL.

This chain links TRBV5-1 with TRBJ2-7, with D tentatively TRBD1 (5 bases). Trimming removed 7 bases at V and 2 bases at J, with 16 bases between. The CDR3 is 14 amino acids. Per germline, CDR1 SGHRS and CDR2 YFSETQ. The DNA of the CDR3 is TGCGCCAGCGCCGCCAGGGTTCACCCCTACGAGCAGTACTTC. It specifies CASAARVHPYEQYF.

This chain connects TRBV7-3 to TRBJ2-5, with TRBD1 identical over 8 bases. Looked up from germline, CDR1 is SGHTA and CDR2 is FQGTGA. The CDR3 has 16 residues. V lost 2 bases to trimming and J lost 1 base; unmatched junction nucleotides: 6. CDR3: CASSLGPGTGQETQYF. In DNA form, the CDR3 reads TGTGCCAGCAGCTTAGGCCCCGGGACAGGCCAAGAGACCCAGTACTTC.

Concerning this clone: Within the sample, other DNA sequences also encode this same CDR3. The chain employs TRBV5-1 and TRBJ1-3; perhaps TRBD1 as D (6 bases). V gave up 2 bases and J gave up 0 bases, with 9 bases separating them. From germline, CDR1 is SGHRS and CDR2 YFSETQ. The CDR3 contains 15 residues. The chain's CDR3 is CASSLGRGSGNTIYF. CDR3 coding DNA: TGCGCCAGCAGCTTAGGCAGGGGCTCTGGAAACACCATATATTTT. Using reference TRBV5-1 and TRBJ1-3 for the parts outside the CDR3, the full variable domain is KAGVTQTPRYLIKTRGQQVTLSCSPISGHRSVSWYQQTPGQGLQFLFEYFSETQRNKGNFPGRFSGRQFSNSRSEMNVSTLELGDSALYLCASSLGRGSGNTIYFGEGSWLTVV.

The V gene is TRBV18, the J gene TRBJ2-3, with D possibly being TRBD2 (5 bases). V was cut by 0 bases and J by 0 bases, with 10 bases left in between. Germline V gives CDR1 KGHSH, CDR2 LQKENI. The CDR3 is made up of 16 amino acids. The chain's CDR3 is CASSPPARTSTDTQYF. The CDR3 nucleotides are TGTGCCAGCTCACCACCTGCACGGACTAGCACAGATACGCAGTATTTT.

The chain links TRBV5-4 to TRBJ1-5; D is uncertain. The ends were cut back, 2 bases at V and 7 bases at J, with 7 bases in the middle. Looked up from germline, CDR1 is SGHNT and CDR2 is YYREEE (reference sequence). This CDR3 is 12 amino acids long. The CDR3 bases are TGTGCCAGCAGCTTCGGGTCCCAGCCCCAGCATTTT. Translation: CASSFGSQPQHF.

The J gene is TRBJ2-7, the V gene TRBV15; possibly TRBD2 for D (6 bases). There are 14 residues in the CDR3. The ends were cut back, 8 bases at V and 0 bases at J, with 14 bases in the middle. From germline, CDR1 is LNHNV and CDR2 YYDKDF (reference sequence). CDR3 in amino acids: CATGRGGDSYEQYF. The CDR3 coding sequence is TGTGCCACCGGACGAGGCGGGGACTCCTACGAGCAGTACTTC.

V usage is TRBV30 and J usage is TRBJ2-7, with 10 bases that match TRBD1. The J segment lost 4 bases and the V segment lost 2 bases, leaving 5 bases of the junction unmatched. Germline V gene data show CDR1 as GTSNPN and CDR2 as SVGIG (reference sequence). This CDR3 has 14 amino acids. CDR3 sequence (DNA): TGTGCCTGGAGTTTTGGGACAGGGGTGTACGAGCAGTACTTC. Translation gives CAWSFGTGVYEQYF.

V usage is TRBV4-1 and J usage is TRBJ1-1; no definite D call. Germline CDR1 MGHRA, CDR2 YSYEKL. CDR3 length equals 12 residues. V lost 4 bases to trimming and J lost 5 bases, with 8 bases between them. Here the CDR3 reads CASSPAGTEAFF. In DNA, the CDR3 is TGCGCCAGCAGCCCGGCGGGGACTGAAGCTTTCTTT.